This T cell receptor (beta chain) appears in the sequencing data of a study of cytotoxic CD8 clonotypes in ibrutinib-treated CLL. Germline assignment: CDR1 SGHNT and CDR2 YYREEE (reference sequence). The ends were cut back, 4 bases at V and 5 bases at J, with 9 bases in the middle. The length of the CDR3 is 12 residues. This clone appeared once. Measured with immunoSEQ multiplex PCR; TCRdb has only the in-frame clones, and not every one. The data show roughly 54,000 clones, with around 60% seen just once and approximately 30% held by the top ten. This chain joins TRBV5-4 and TRBJ1-1; D uncertain. Sequencing used PBMCs, obtained after 24 months of ibrutinib treatment. The receptor was isolated from a human donor with chronic lymphocytic leukemia. CDR3 nucleotides: TGTGCCAGCAGCCGGGATGGGACTGAAGCTTTCTTT. Protein sequence: CASSRDGTEAFF.